Listed below are T cell receptor beta chains from one sample, sequenced in a study of technical replicates of blood from several donors. Sequencing used immunoSEQ multiplex PCR; TCRdb keeps in-frame clones, though not all of them. Of about 79,000 clones in the sample, 94% were seen once. Sequencing was performed on T cells isolated from PBMCs. The receptors shown here come from a human donor in good health. Both conserved end residues are part of each CDR3. Each record gives: D gene, clone size, J gene, V gene, CDR3 DNA, CDR3 protein. A D gene is named only where the DNA matches it firmly. Clone size is not always given. Where it is, it says once, few, many or a class for expanded clones.

>NA|NA|TRBJ1-2|TRBV9
TGTGCCAACCAGAAACGGGTCAACTATGGCTACACCTTC
CANQKRVNYGYTF
>NA|NA|TRBJ1-2|TRBV7-9
TGTGCCAGCAGTCGCGAGGTTTCGGGTGACTACACCTTC
CASSREVSGDYTF
>NA|NA|TRBJ2-7|TRBV19
TGTGCCAGTAGTATAGCCCCAGGGATTCAAGAGCAGTACTTC
CASSIAPGIQEQYF
>TRBD2|NA|TRBJ2-1|TRBV10-2
TGCGCCAGCAGTGAGCTAGCGGGAGGGTGGGGTGAGCAGTTCTTC
CASSELAGGWGEQFF
>NA|NA|TRBJ2-7|TRBV28
TGTGCCAGCAGTTCCCCCTGGGTATCTAGCTCCTACGAGCAGTACTTC
CASSSPWVSSSYEQYF
>NA|once|TRBJ2-3|TRBV2
TGTGCCAGGAGACTAACCCTCGGAGGTGATACGCAGTATTTT
CARRLTLGGDTQYF
>TRBD1|NA|TRBJ2-7|TRBV4-1
TGCGCCAGCAAGTTTCAGGGGGCGGGACCCTACGAGCAGTACTTC
CASKFQGAGPYEQYF
>NA|NA|TRBJ2-1|TRBV6-5
TGTGCCAGCAGCGCCTACAATGAGCAGTTCTTC
CASSAYNEQFF
>TRBD2|NA|TRBJ2-2|TRBV7-9
TGTGCCAGCAGCTTAGGAAGGCGGCTAGCGGGAGACACCGGGGAGCTGTTTTTT
CASSLGRRLAGDTGELFF
>NA|NA|TRBJ1-6|TRBV19
TGTGCCAGTACCAGGGAGGGTTGGAATTCACCCCTCCACTTT
CASTREGWNSPLHF
>NA|NA|TRBJ2-5|TRBV19
TGTGCCAGTAGGACAACAGGGCTACAAGAGACCCAGTACTTC
CASRTTGLQETQYF
>NA|once|TRBJ2-7|TRBV4-2
TGTGCCAGCAGCCAAGATGGGAGGGGGAGTGAGCAGTACTTC
CASSQDGRGSEQYF
>TRBD1|NA|TRBJ2-3|TRBV5-1
TGCGCCAGCAGCTTGGCCGGGGACAGGGGAAGGGGGACAGATACGCAGTATTTT
CASSLAGDRGRGTDTQYF
>TRBD1|NA|TRBJ1-2|TRBV19
TGTGCCAGTAAAGAGCTATGGACAGGGCGCAATACTAACTATGGCTACACCTTC
CASKELWTGRNTNYGYTF
>TRBD1|NA|TRBJ1-6|TRBV28
TGTGCCAGCAGTAAACAGGGGGCAGGGTCGTCCTATAATTCACCCCTCCACTTT
CASSKQGAGSSYNSPLHF
>NA|NA|TRBJ1-2|TRBV27
TGTGCCAGCAGTGTTCTGGGCGGGATTCGTGATGGCTACACCTTC
CASSVLGGIRDGYTF
>TRBD2|NA|TRBJ2-1|TRBV5-3
TGTGCCAGAAGCCCCTATTGCCAGCGGGAGAGCCGTTCAGAGCAGTTCTTC
CARSPYCQRESRSEQFF
>NA|NA|TRBJ2-1|TRBV19
TGTGCCAGTAGTGTCTCCCGCGGGACGGTGACAACCGAGCAGTTCTTC
CASSVSRGTVTTEQFF
>NA|NA|TRBJ2-7|TRBV5-4
TGTGCCAGCAGCGCCACAGGGAACGAGCAGTACTTC
CASSATGNEQYF
>TRBD2|NA|TRBJ2-5|TRBV14
TGTGCCAGCAGCCTTAGGACTAGCGGGGGGGGCTTCCAAGAGACCCAGTACTTC
CASSLRTSGGGFQETQYF
>NA|NA|TRBJ2-7|TRBV6-6
TGTGCCAGCAGTTACCCCCCACAGGTTCCACCCTACGAGCAGTACTTC
CASSYPPQVPPYEQYF
>TRBD1|NA|TRBJ1-2|TRBV11-3
TGTGCCAGCAGCTCGTCCGGGACAGGGGTATATGGCTACACCTTC
CASSSSGTGVYGYTF
>TRBD1|NA|TRBJ1-2|TRBV2
TGTGCCAGCAGCCGACAGGGGAGCGCGGGCTACACCTTC
CASSRQGSAGYTF
>NA|once|TRBJ1-1|TRBV6-6
TGTGCCAGCAGTTACGAGGGGGACACTGAAGCTTTCTTT
CASSYEGDTEAFF
>TRBD2|NA|TRBJ2-7|TRBV7-9
TGTGCCAGCAGCAAGATTAGCGGGAGAAACGACGAGCAGTACTTC
CASSKISGRNDEQYF
>NA|NA|TRBJ1-1|TRBV27
TGTGCCAGCAGGGTAGGAGGGACTGAAGCTTTCTTT
CASRVGGTEAFF